These T cell receptor beta chains were read from a single sample in a study of blood T cell repertoires in COVID-19. Clones were read by immunoSEQ multiplex PCR, and TCRdb kept only the in-frame ones, dropping some. The sample consists of 250,000 or so clones, 84% of them appearing once. The sequenced material came from peripheral blood. Receptors were obtained from a man aged 40-49 years who had recovered from COVID-19. CDR3s include the opening cysteine and the closing phenylalanine or tryptophan. A D gene is named only where the DNA matches it firmly. Rows give clone size only sometimes, using once, few, many, or a class for an expanded clone.

v_call,clone_size,d_call,j_call,cdr3_aa,cdr3_nt
TRBV3-1/TRBV3-2,.,TRBD2,TRBJ2-3,CASSQVLAGADTQYF,TGTGCCAGCAGCCAAGTACTAGCGGGAGCAGATACGCAGTATTTT
TRBV29-1,few,.,TRBJ1-2,CSVDGGGYGYTF,TGCAGCGTTGATGGGGGGGGCTATGGCTACACCTTC
TRBV27,.,TRBD1,TRBJ2-3,CASSTPGQGEDTQYF,TGTGCCAGCAGTACCCCGGGACAGGGGGAAGATACGCAGTATTTT
TRBV5-1,.,TRBD2,TRBJ2-3,CASSGGRVADTQYF,TGCGCCAGCAGTGGCGGGAGGGTAGCAGATACGCAGTATTTT
TRBV19,once,.,TRBJ1-1,CASRTEGQPEAEAFF,TGTGCCAGTAGGACGGAGGGGCAGCCGGAGGCTGAAGCTTTCTTT
TRBV27,once,TRBD1,TRBJ1-1,CASTPGRGSTEAFF,TGTGCCAGCACCCCAGGCAGGGGGAGCACTGAAGCTTTCTTT
TRBV19,.,TRBD2,TRBJ2-3,CASSMGLAGGSGTDTQYF,TGTGCCAGTAGTATGGGACTAGCGGGGGGGTCTGGCACAGATACGCAGTATTTT
TRBV18,.,TRBD1,TRBJ2-7,CASSPTLGQGMSIEQYF,TGTGCCAGCTCACCCACACTCGGACAGGGGATGTCGATCGAGCAGTACTTC
TRBV7-2,.,.,TRBJ1-2,CASSYPRYGYTF,TGTGCCAGCAGCTATCCTAGGTATGGCTACACCTTC
TRBV9,.,.,TRBJ2-1,CASSSASNYNEQFF,TGTGCCAGCAGCTCTGCGTCTAACTACAATGAGCAGTTCTTC
TRBV5-1,.,TRBD1,TRBJ2-5,CASSEGQGDRQYF,TGCGCCAGCAGCGAGGGACAGGGGGATCGCCAGTACTTC
TRBV9,.,TRBD2,TRBJ2-1,CASSVVGGRAGEQFF,TGTGCCAGCAGCGTAGTTGGCGGGAGGGCCGGGGAGCAGTTCTTC
TRBV12-5,.,.,TRBJ2-1,CASRLWARSYNEQFF,TGTGCTAGTCGGTTGTGGGCGCGCTCCTACAATGAGCAGTTCTTC
TRBV27,.,TRBD2,TRBJ2-1,CASSQTRPTSGKFYNEQFF,TGTGCCAGCAGCCAGACCAGGCCGACTAGCGGGAAATTCTACAATGAGCAGTTCTTC
TRBV5-4,.,.,TRBJ2-5,CASSRRGGETQYF,TGTGCCAGCAGTCGGAGGGGCGGGGAGACCCAGTACTTC
TRBV10-3,once,TRBD2,TRBJ2-5,CAISEEGGLAGGDQETQYF,TGTGCCATCAGTGAGGAGGGAGGACTAGCGGGAGGGGACCAAGAGACCCAGTACTTC
TRBV7-9,.,.,TRBJ1-1,CASSLAGTPIAEAFF,TGTGCCAGCAGCTTGGCCGGGACACCTATTGCTGAAGCTTTCTTT
TRBV4-3,.,TRBD1,TRBJ2-5,CASSRGDREQETQYF,TGCGCCAGCAGCCGGGGGGACAGGGAACAAGAGACCCAGTACTTC
TRBV4-1,.,TRBD1,TRBJ1-5,CASSQDSRTGFGQPQHF,TGCGCCAGCAGCCAAGATAGTCGGACAGGTTTTGGTCAGCCCCAGCATTTT
TRBV7-2,.,.,TRBJ1-2,CASSLVRGYTF,TGTGCCAGCAGCTTAGTTCGGGGCTACACCTTC
TRBV5-4,.,.,TRBJ1-2,CASSFGGLDYGYTF,TGTGCCAGCAGCTTCGGTGGGCTGGACTATGGCTACACCTTC
TRBV14,.,.,TRBJ2-3,CASSRPGGAIEKDTQYF,TGTGCCAGCAGCCGCCCCGGAGGGGCGATTGAAAAAGATACGCAGTATTTT
TRBV5-1,.,TRBD1,TRBJ1-4,CASSLGQGATNEKLFF,TGCGCCAGCAGCTTGGGGCAGGGGGCAACTAATGAAAAACTGTTTTTT
TRBV19,.,.,TRBJ1-5,CASNGGYSNQPQHF,TGTGCCAGTAACGGGGGGTATAGCAATCAGCCCCAGCATTTT
TRBV7-9,few,TRBD2,TRBJ2-7,CASSPREEYPEQYF,TGTGCCAGCAGCCCACGGGAGGAGTATCCCGAGCAGTACTTC
TRBV30,.,.,TRBJ1-2,CAWSWGLGGGYTF,TGTGCCTGGAGTTGGGGACTTGGAGGTGGCTACACCTTC
TRBV19,.,TRBD1,TRBJ1-1,CASSITGGLMNTEAFF,TGTGCCAGTAGTATTACAGGGGGCCTCATGAACACTGAAGCTTTCTTT
TRBV3-1/TRBV3-2,.,.,TRBJ2-2,CASRVPGTGELFF,TGTGCCAGCAGGGTACCAGGGACCGGGGAGCTGTTTTTT
TRBV7-2,.,.,TRBJ2-3,CALAGKGTDTQYF,TGTGCTCTCGCGGGGAAAGGCACAGATACGCAGTATTTT
TRBV7-2,.,TRBD2,TRBJ2-5,CASSLVPLQREGRETQYF,TGTGCCAGCAGCTTAGTTCCCTTACAGCGGGAGGGCCGGGAGACCCAGTACTTC
TRBV27,.,.,TRBJ1-3,CASSFRGGTGNTIYF,TGTGCCAGCAGTTTTCGAGGGGGAACTGGAAACACCATATATTTT
TRBV6-2/TRBV6-3,.,TRBD1,TRBJ1-5,CASSTTGGGNQPQHF,TGTGCCAGCAGTACGACAGGGGGCGGCAATCAGCCCCAGCATTTT
TRBV12-5,.,.,TRBJ1-3,CASGNGNTIYF,TGTGCTAGTGGCAATGGAAACACCATATATTTT
TRBV6-2/TRBV6-3,.,.,TRBJ2-3,CASSYSIGTGSTDTQYF,TGTGCCAGCAGTTACTCGATTGGGACTGGTAGCACAGATACGCAGTATTTT
TRBV19,.,.,TRBJ2-7,CASSIDGGYYEQYF,TGTGCCAGTAGTATAGACGGGGGTTACTACGAGCAGTACTTC
TRBV7-2,.,.,TRBJ1-1,CASSLYGGPGTEAFF,TGTGCCAGCAGCTTATACGGGGGGCCGGGCACTGAAGCTTTCTTT
TRBV5-4,.,.,TRBJ1-2,CASSRDYGYTF,TGTGCCAGCAGCCGGGACTATGGCTACACCTTC
TRBV5-1,.,TRBD2,TRBJ2-1,CASSLGTSGSYNEQFF,TGCGCCAGCAGCCTCGGGACTAGCGGGTCCTACAATGAGCAGTTCTTC
TRBV19,.,.,TRBJ2-2,CASMKALNTGELFF,TGTGCCAGTATGAAAGCGCTGAACACCGGGGAGCTGTTTTTT
TRBV4-3,.,TRBD2,TRBJ2-1,CASSQDLGGMNNEQFF,TGCGCCAGCAGCCAAGATCTCGGGGGGATGAACAATGAGCAGTTCTTC
TRBV27,few,TRBD1,TRBJ2-5,CASSQDRGRETQYF,TGTGCCAGCAGTCAGGACAGGGGGCGGGAGACCCAGTACTTC
TRBV10-1,.,.,TRBJ1-6,CASSEMRDSPLHF,TGCGCCAGCAGTGAGATGAGAGATTCACCCCTCCACTTT
TRBV10-3,.,TRBD1,TRBJ2-1,CAITRDRDEQFF,TGTGCCATCACCAGGGACAGGGATGAGCAGTTCTTC
TRBV7-8,.,TRBD1,TRBJ1-2,CASSWTGQGGFSGYTF,TGTGCCAGCAGCTGGACGGGACAGGGAGGATTTAGTGGCTACACCTTC
TRBV7-8,.,.,TRBJ2-7,CASSLGLIYGSEQYF,TGTGCCAGCAGCTTAGGTTTGATATATGGGAGCGAGCAGTACTTC
TRBV5-6,.,.,TRBJ2-7,CASSPGSRTSEQYF,TGTGCCAGCAGCCCAGGAAGCAGAACCTCCGAGCAGTACTTC
TRBV11-3,.,TRBD2,TRBJ2-7,CASSRGLAGARYEQYF,TGTGCCAGCAGCCGTGGACTAGCGGGGGCCCGCTACGAGCAGTACTTC
TRBV4-3,once,.,TRBJ2-4,CASSQDPRGARNIQYF,TGCGCCAGCAGCCAGGACCCCAGGGGGGCTCGGAACATTCAGTACTTC
TRBV23-1,.,TRBD1,TRBJ1-1,CASSQSRLGTGGTEAFF,TGCGCCAGCAGTCAATCGCGCTTGGGGACAGGAGGTACTGAAGCTTTCTTT
TRBV1,.,.,TRBJ2-7,CTSSQECGGPYEQYF,TGCACCAGCAGCCAGGAATGCGGGGGACCCTACGAGCAGTACTTC
TRBV2,many,TRBD1,TRBJ1-3,CASRGTVDSGNTIYF,TGTGCCAGCAGGGGGACAGTAGACTCTGGAAACACCATATATTTT
TRBV4-1,.,TRBD1,TRBJ1-2,CASSPADRYSTNYGYTF,TGCGCCAGCAGCCCCGCGGACAGGTATTCCACTAACTATGGCTACACCTTC
TRBV12-3/TRBV12-4,.,.,TRBJ2-1,CASTRLRGEQFF,TGTGCCAGCACCCGACTACGTGGTGAGCAGTTCTTC
TRBV3-1/TRBV3-2,.,TRBD1,TRBJ1-2,CASSQSATGGKGYTF,TGTGCCAGCAGCCAAAGTGCGACAGGGGGCAAGGGCTACACCTTC
TRBV6-6,.,TRBD1,TRBJ1-2,CASSWDRGDGYTF,TGTGCCAGCAGCTGGGACAGGGGGGATGGCTACACCTTC
TRBV18,.,.,TRBJ2-7,CASSRDFSHEQYF,TGTGCCAGCTCACGGGACTTTTCCCACGAGCAGTACTTC
TRBV9,.,TRBD1,TRBJ1-2,CASSVDEGQGNGYTF,TGTGCCAGCAGCGTAGATGAGGGACAGGGGAACGGCTACACCTTC
TRBV29-1,once,.,TRBJ2-7,CSVDGGSYEQYF,TGCAGCGTTGACGGAGGCTCCTACGAGCAGTACTTC